The entry below gives a single T cell receptor (beta chain) sequence along with its context. Four of the eight donors gave about 0.45-1 mL blood during surgery. Assay used: immunoSEQ multiplex PCR; TCRdb lists only in-frame clones, some missing. This table holds 35,000 to 45,000 clones, 94% found once. The source of the sample is a study of human thymus T cells. J lost 4 bases, V lost 0 bases, and 6 bases had no gene match. This CDR3 has 15 residues. Germline CDR1 is SGHRS and CDR2 is YFSETQ. The genes are TRBV5-1 and TRBJ1-1; TRBD1 agrees at 7 bases. Sequenced sample: blood. This clonotype originated in a boy less than two years old with a congenital heart defect but otherwise immunologically healthy. In DNA form, the CDR3 reads TGCGCCAGCAGCTTGGGGGCAGGGGGTGGCACTGAAGCTTTCTTT. The encoded protein is CASSLGAGGGTEAFF.